Listed here are 29 T cell receptor beta chains from one sample, sequenced in a study. Profiled with immunoSEQ multiplex PCR; TCRdb holds only in-frame clones, not every one. Of some 70,000 clones in the sample, 93% were seen once. The sample comprised PBMCs. These receptors were collected from a man in his forties or fifties with rheumatoid arthritis.

The chain couples TRBV5-4 to TRBJ1-2; the D is unclear. The germline V and J ends were trimmed by 7 bases and 3 bases, with 22 bases remaining between them. Germline V lookup: CDR1 SGHNT, CDR2 YYREEE (reference sequence). The CDR3 is 16 amino acids. CDR3: CASRPGRSQLYYGYTF. CDR3 in DNA: TGTGCCAGCCGACCCGGCAGGTCCCAGCTTTACTATGGCTACACCTTC.

The rearrangement links TRBV10-1 to TRBJ1-5, with D tentatively TRBD1 (5 bases). The germline gives CDR1 WNHNN, CDR2 SYGVQD (reference sequence). V gave up 4 bases and J gave up 2 bases, with 15 bases separating them. CDR3 length: 16 residues. CDR3 sequence reads: CASSGGSGGGNQPQHF. CDR3 DNA sequence: TGCGCCAGCAGTGGGGGGTCGGGGGGTGGCAATCAGCCCCAGCATTTT.

V and J are TRBV7-8 and TRBJ2-7; D is undetermined. Germline CDR1 and CDR2: SGHVS and FQNEAQ. V shed 6 bases and J shed 0 bases, with 6 bases lying between them. The CDR3 contains 12 residues. The CDR3 spells CASRSDSYEQYF. CDR3 nucleotides: TGTGCCAGCAGATCCGACTCCTACGAGCAGTACTTC.

The chain employs TRBV3-1 (or the pseudogene TRBV3-2) and TRBJ2-7, with TRBD1 matching 7 bases. From germline, CDR1 is LGHDT and CDR2 YNNKEL (reference sequence). Trimming cost V 4 bases and J 9 bases; bases outside gene matches: 9. There are 13 residues in the CDR3. The CDR3 nucleotides are TGTGCCAGCAGCCGACGGACCTCAGGGGGGCAGTACTTC. Encoded protein: CASSRRTSGGQYF.

V and J are TRBV5-4 and TRBJ1-1, with 7 nucleotides matching TRBD1. Germline CDR1 reads SGHNT; CDR2 reads YYREEE (reference sequence). The CDR3 runs to 13 residues. V lost 4 bases and J lost 7; bases outside the gene matches: 7. CDR3 sequence (DNA): TGTGCCAGCAGCAGGGGACAGACGATTGAAGCTTTCTTT. It codes for CASSRGQTIEAFF.

The rearrangement uses TRBV30 and TRBJ2-7; 8 bases are a match to TRBD1. Looked up from germline, CDR1 is GTSNPN and CDR2 is SVGIG (reference sequence). The CDR3 is made up of 12 amino acids. J was trimmed by 4 bases and V by 6 bases; bases with no gene match: 5. The CDR3 reads CACGQGRYEQYF. CDR3 nucleotide sequence: TGTGCCTGCGGACAGGGCCGTTACGAGCAGTACTTC.

The chain combines TRBV5-1 with TRBJ2-3; 10 bases match TRBD2. Trimming cost V 6 bases and J 6 bases; bases outside gene matches: 10. This CDR3 has 15 amino acids. Germline V gene sequence: CDR1 SGHRS, CDR2 YFSETQ. The CDR3 spells CASKPPAGGFDTQYF. In DNA, the CDR3 is TGCGCCAGCAAACCTCCAGCGGGGGGGTTCGATACGCAGTATTTT.

The rearrangement links TRBV5-1 to TRBJ1-1, with 7 bases lining up with TRBD1. With V trimmed by 0 bases and J by 1 base, 3 bases remained unmatched. There are 15 residues in the CDR3. The germline CDR1 and CDR2 sequences are SGHRS and YFSETQ. The CDR3 DNA follows: TGCGCCAGCAGCTTGGATGCAGGGGGGAACACTGAAGCTTTCTTT. This sequence encodes CASSLDAGGNTEAFF.

V gene TRBV19 combines with J gene TRBJ1-5; possibly TRBD1 for D (5 bases). Germline V gives CDR1 LNHDA, CDR2 SQIVND (reference sequence). Trimming left V 5 bases short and J 6 bases short, with 11 bases between. The CDR3 length is 13 residues. The DNA of the CDR3 is TGTGCCAGTAGTGCCAGGGCTGGTCAGCCCCAGCATTTT. It translates to CASSARAGQPQHF.

About this clone: At one boundary the junction diverges from the germline segment, which might be a read error. The chain links TRBV9 to TRBJ2-1; D gene ambiguous. The CDR3 is 14 residues long. The germline V gene has CDR1 SGDLS and CDR2 YYNGEE. For the CDR3, the DNA is TGTGCCAGCAGCGGAGGAGACTCCAACAATGAGCAGTTCTTC. It codes for CASSGGDSNNEQFF.

The chain combines TRBV27 with TRBJ2-7, with D possibly called TRBD1 or TRBD2 (5 bases each). The germline V gene encodes CDR1 MNHEY and CDR2 SMNVEV (reference sequence). The V end lost 5 bases, the J end lost 3 bases, and 11 bases lay between the germline ends. The CDR3 loop spans 13 amino acids. CDR3 loop: CASSRAGSYEQYF. CDR3 DNA sequence: TGTGCCAGCAGTCGGGCAGGGAGCTACGAGCAGTACTTC.

The genes are TRBV5-1 and TRBJ1-1; D is unclear. Trimming stripped 4 bases from V and 4 bases from J, with 8 bases between. The CDR3 runs 12 residues. Germline assignment: CDR1 SGHRS and CDR2 YFSETQ. Here the CDR3 DNA reads TGCGCCAGCAGCATGGTCGGCACTGAAGCTTTCTTT. Its translation: CASSMVGTEAFF.

J is TRBJ1-6 and V is TRBV7-6; unclear D gene. Trimming left V 5 bases short and J 8 bases short, with 10 bases between. The CDR3 extends over 13 amino acids. CDR1 SGHVS and CDR2 FNYEAQ come from the germline V gene. The CDR3 nucleotides are TGTGCCAGCAGCCTACGGCTGGATTCACCCCTCCACTTT. Its protein product is CASSLRLDSPLHF. Using reference TRBV7-6 and TRBJ1-6 for the parts outside the CDR3, the full variable domain is GAGVSQSPRYKVTKRGQDVALRCDPISGHVSLYWYRQALGQGPEFLTYFNYEAQQDKSGLPNDRFSAERPEGSISTLTIQRTEQRDSAMYRCASSLRLDSPLHFGNGTRLTVT.

V and J are TRBV6-5 and TRBJ1-1; D remains ambiguous. CDR1 is MNHEY and CDR2 is SVGAGI in the germline V gene. The germline V and J ends were trimmed by 7 bases and 2 bases, with 11 bases remaining between them. This CDR3 has 13 amino acids. CDR3 sequence reads: CASMWVINTEAFF. CDR3 in DNA: TGTGCCAGCATGTGGGTTATTAACACTGAAGCTTTCTTT.

This rearrangement joins TRBV11-2 to TRBJ2-7; no definite D call. Germline CDR1 is SGHAT and CDR2 is FQNNGV. The CDR3 covers 13 residues. With 9 bases removed from V and 4 bases from J, the gap between germline ends came to 16 bases. CDR3 amino acids: CASTPQQGYEQYF. In DNA, the CDR3 is TGTGCCAGTACCCCTCAGCAAGGTTACGAGCAGTACTTC.

The chain uses TRBV29-1 and TRBJ2-2; D is uncertain. The germline V gene has CDR1 SQVTM and CDR2 ANQGSEA. Trimming removed 5 bases at V and 4 bases at J, with 8 bases between. This CDR3 has 12 amino acids. The CDR3 DNA follows: TGCAGCGTTAGTAGTGGCACCGGGGAGCTGTTTTTT. Amino acids: CSVSSGTGELFF.

This sequence joins TRBV27 and TRBJ1-5; the match to TRBD1 covers 8 bases. This CDR3 is built from 15 residues. After removal of 5 bases from V and 4 bases from J, the junction contained 7 bases not matched to a gene. Per the germline V gene, CDR1 is MNHEY and CDR2 is SMNVEV (reference sequence). This chain's CDR3 is CASSPLDRVNQPQHF. CDR3 nucleotide sequence: TGTGCCAGCAGTCCTCTGGACAGGGTTAATCAGCCCCAGCATTTT.

This chain links TRBV24-1 with TRBJ2-1, with D perhaps assigned TRBD1 or TRBD2 (5 bases each). There are 13 residues in the CDR3. V was clipped by 9 bases and J by 6 bases, with 14 bases between them. The germline CDR1 and CDR2 sequences are KGHDR and SFDVKD. The CDR3 sequence: CATGGHQINEQFF. CDR3 DNA: TGTGCCACCGGGGGTCACCAGATCAATGAGCAGTTCTTC.

The rearrangement uses TRBV19 and TRBJ1-2, with 7 nucleotides matching TRBD1. Looked up from germline, CDR1 is LNHDA and CDR2 is SQIVND (reference sequence). With 7 bases clipped from V and 4 bases from J, the junction kept 6 bases outside the gene matches. The CDR3 has 13 amino acids. CDR3 DNA: TGTGCCAGTACCCTAGGGGGCCCCTATGGCTACACCTTC. This encodes CASTLGGPYGYTF. The full variable domain, completed using reference TRBV19 and TRBJ1-2, is DGGITQSPKYLFRKEGQNVTLSCEQNLNHDAMYWYRQDPGQGLRLIYYSQIVNDFQKGDIAEGYSVSREKKESFPLTVTSAQKNPTAFYLCASTLGGPYGYTFGSGTRLTVV.

J is TRBJ2-2 and V is TRBV3-1 (or the pseudogene TRBV3-2), with a tentative D call TRBD1 (6 bases). CDR1 and CDR2 from the germline V gene are LGHDT and YNNKEL (reference sequence). CDR3 size: 16 residues. V gave up 4 bases and J gave up 0 bases, with 12 bases separating them. The CDR3: CASSLQQGSNTGELFF. The CDR3 DNA follows: TGTGCCAGCAGCCTACAACAGGGTTCGAACACCGGGGAGCTGTTTTTT.

The chain carries TRBV6-2 or TRBV6-3 and TRBJ2-5; D unresolved. This CDR3 is 15 amino acids long. Germline assignment: CDR1 MNHEY and CDR2 SVGEGT. V lost 2 bases and J lost 5, with 15 bases in between. CDR3 DNA: TGTGCCAGCAGTTACCCGGGCCCCCTCGGTGAGACCCAGTACTTC. Protein: CASSYPGPLGETQYF.

CDR3: CASSQTESTDTQYF. In DNA form, the CDR3 reads TGTGCCAGCAGTCAGACTGAAAGCACAGATACGCAGTATTTT. This chain uses TRBV27 with TRBJ2-3; D is uncertain. The V end was cut by 5 bases, the J end by 0 bases, with 9 bases between. The CDR3 extends over 14 amino acids. Per germline, CDR1 MNHEY and CDR2 SMNVEV (reference sequence).

This rearrangement joins TRBV3-1 (or the pseudogene TRBV3-2) to TRBJ1-5; no clear D gene. The CDR3 loop spans 12 amino acids. Germline lookup yields CDR1 LGHDT and CDR2 YNNKEL (reference sequence). V was cut by 3 bases and J by 6 bases, with 6 bases left in between. This CDR3 reads CASSHLGQPQHF. The CDR3 bases are TGTGCCAGCAGCCACCTTGGTCAGCCCCAGCATTTT.

There are a few counts of this clone. The J gene is TRBJ2-5, the V gene TRBV6-5, with D unresolved. Germline lookup yields CDR1 MNHEY and CDR2 SVGAGI. This CDR3 spans 13 amino acids. Trimming took off 2 bases at V and 5 bases at J, with 9 bases between the two ends. This CDR3 reads CASSYRRRETQYF. The CDR3 DNA is TGTGCCAGCAGTTACAGGCGAAGGGAGACCCAGTACTTC.

The genes are TRBV23-1 and TRBJ2-7, with 8 bases fitting TRBD1. TRBV23-1 is classed as an ORF, of uncertain function. The CDR3 totals 17 residues. V lost 4 bases to trimming and J lost 0 bases; unmatched junction nucleotides: 11. As DNA, the CDR3 is TGCGCCAGCAGTCCGCCGATGGACAGGGCCAACTCCTACGAGCAGTACTTC. Translated, it gives CASSPPMDRANSYEQYF.

This clone was observed once. The J gene is TRBJ2-1, the V gene TRBV6-5; D is undetermined. Trimming removed 0 bases from V and 7 bases from J, with 10 bases in between. Looked up from germline, CDR1 is MNHEY and CDR2 is SVGAGI. This CDR3 region has 14 residues. The CDR3: CASSYSGPRNEQFF. CDR3 nucleotide sequence: TGTGCCAGCAGTTACTCCGGTCCTAGAAATGAGCAGTTCTTC.

The gene calls are TRBV7-6 and TRBJ2-2, with D perhaps assigned TRBD1 or TRBD2 (5 bases each). The CDR3 sequence is 16 residues long. The V end lost 4 bases, the J end lost 0 bases, and 12 bases lay between the germline ends. Germline V gene data show CDR1 as SGHVS and CDR2 as FNYEAQ. The CDR3 DNA sequence: TGTGCCAGCAGCTCCTGGGACGGGTCGAACACCGGGGAGCTGTTTTTT. It translates to CASSSWDGSNTGELFF.

This clone turned up a few times. The chain employs TRBV6-2 or TRBV6-3 and TRBJ2-7; 11 bases are shared with TRBD2. Trimming removed 0 bases from V and 5 bases from J; junction bases left unmatched: 9. The CDR3 runs to 17 residues. Germline V lookup: CDR1 MNHEY, CDR2 SVGEGT. CDR3 sequence reads: CASSYSMGTSGYHEQYF. CDR3 DNA: TGTGCCAGCAGTTACTCGATGGGGACTAGCGGTTACCACGAGCAGTACTTC.

CDR3 sequence reads: CASSLQPTTGDTDTQYF. The CDR3 DNA follows: TGTGCCAGCAGTCTCCAGCCCACGACAGGGGACACAGATACGCAGTATTTT. This rearrangement joins TRBV28 to TRBJ2-3; 8 bases line up with TRBD1. Germline CDR1 and CDR2: MDHEN and SYDVKM. This CDR3 contains 17 residues. V lost 5 bases, J lost 2 bases, and 12 bases stayed unmatched.